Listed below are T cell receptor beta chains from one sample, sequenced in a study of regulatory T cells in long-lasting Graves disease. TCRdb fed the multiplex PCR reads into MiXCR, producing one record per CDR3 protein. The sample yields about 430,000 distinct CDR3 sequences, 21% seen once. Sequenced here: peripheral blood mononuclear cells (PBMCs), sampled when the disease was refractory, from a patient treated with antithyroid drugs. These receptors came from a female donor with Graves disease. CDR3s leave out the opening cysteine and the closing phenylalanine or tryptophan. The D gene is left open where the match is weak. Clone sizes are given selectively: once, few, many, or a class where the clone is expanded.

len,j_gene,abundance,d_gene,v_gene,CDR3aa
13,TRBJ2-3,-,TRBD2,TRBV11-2,ASSRSGSGTDTQY
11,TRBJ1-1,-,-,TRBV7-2,ASSLGYREGAF
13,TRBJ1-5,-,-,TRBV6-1,ASSLDNKGNQPQH
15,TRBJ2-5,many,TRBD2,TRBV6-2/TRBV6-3,ASSDYGTSGSQETQY
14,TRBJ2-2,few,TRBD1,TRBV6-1,ASSPGQGTNTGELF
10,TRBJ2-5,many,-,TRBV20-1,SAKGLKETQY
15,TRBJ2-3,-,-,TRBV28,ASSFYQGGEHSDTQY
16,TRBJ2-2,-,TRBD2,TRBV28,ASSGTSGRAYLAGELF
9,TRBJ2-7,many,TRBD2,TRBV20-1,STEASGEQY
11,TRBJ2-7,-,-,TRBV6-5,ASSYSGYYEQY
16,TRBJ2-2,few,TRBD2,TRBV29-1,SVEDLISLAANTGELF
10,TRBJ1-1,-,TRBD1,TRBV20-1,GGQAMNTEAF
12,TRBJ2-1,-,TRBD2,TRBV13,ASSQGLAGVEQF
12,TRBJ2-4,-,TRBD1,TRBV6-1,ATFDRGAKNIQY
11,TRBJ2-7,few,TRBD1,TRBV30,AWSVRQGGEQY
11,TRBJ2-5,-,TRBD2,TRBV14,ACRLAGAEAQY
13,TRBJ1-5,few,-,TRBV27,ASGSARRGNQPQH
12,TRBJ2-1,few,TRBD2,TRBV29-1,SVKTSGTGNEQF
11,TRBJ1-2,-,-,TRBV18,ASSEVDRTGYT
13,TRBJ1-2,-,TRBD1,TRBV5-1,ASSGTGGAISGYT
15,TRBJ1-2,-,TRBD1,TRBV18,ASSPSTGGRGNYGYT
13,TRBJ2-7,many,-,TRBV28,ATVTGGKVPYEQY
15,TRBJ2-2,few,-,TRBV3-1,ASSQGLTGINTGELF
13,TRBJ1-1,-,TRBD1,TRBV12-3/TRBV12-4,ASSSPGQGGTEAF